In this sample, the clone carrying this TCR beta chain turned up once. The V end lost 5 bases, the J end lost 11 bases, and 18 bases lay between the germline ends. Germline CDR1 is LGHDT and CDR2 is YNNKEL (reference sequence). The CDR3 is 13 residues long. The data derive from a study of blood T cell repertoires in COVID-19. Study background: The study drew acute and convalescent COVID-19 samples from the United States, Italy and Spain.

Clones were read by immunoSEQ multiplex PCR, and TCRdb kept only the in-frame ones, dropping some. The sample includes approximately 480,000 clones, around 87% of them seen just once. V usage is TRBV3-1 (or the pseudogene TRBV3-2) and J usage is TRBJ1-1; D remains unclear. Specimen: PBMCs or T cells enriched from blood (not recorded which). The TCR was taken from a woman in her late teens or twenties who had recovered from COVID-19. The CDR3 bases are TGTGCCAGCAGCTTGAAGGGAGGGTTTGGGGCTTTCTTT. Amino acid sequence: CASSLKGGFGAFF.